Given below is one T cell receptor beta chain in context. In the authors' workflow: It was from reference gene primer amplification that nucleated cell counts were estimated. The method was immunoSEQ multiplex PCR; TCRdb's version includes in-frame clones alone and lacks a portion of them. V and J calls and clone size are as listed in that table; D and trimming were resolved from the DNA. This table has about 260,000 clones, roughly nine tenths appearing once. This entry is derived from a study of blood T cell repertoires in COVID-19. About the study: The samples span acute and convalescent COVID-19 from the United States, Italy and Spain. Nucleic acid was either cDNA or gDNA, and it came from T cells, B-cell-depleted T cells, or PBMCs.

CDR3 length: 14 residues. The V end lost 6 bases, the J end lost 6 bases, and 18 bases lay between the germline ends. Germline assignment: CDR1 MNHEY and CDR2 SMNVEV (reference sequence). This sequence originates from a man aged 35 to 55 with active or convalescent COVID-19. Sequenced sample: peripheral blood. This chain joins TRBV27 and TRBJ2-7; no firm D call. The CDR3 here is CASSGQVQPSEQYF. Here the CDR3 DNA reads TGTGCCAGCAGCGGCCAGGTCCAGCCCTCCGAGCAGTACTTC.